This T cell receptor (beta chain) is drawn from a study of T cell changes during pregnancy in multiple sclerosis. This table comes from immunoSEQ multiplex PCR, and its TCRdb copy is limited to in-frame clones, with some not included. The top ten clones hold 3.5% to 4.5% of a sample with about 31,000 clones, about nine tenths of them seen once. Source: CD8+ T cells from peripheral blood mononuclear cells, taken in the second trimester of pregnancy. This receptor was obtained from a female donor with multiple sclerosis, enrolled in a pregnancy study.

This CDR3 is CASNWDRLNTEAFF. In DNA form, the CDR3 reads TGTGCCAGCAACTGGGACAGGCTGAACACTGAAGCTTTCTTT. The genes are TRBV2 and TRBJ1-1; 8 nucleotides align to TRBD1. Germline-derived CDR1 and CDR2 are SNHLY and FYNNEI. The CDR3 has 14 residues. V lost 7 bases to trimming and J lost 0 bases; unmatched junction nucleotides: 4.